The 23 T cell receptor beta chains in this list originate from one sample, sequenced in a study of blood T cells in healthy people across ages. The second PCR ran roughly 6 to 11 cycles with a sample-barcoded 5' primer and J-beta primers. TCRdb redid the calling of the 5' RACE reads with MiXCR, one entry per CDR3 protein. Altogether about 570,000 distinct CDR3 sequences are present, about 27% being singletons, with the ten largest covering over 3.5%. In addition, the sample was reused for a study of T cells of mothers and their children.

The sequencing sample was made of blood. The receptors here all came from a boy between 2 and 10 years old in good health.

The sample holds a few counts of this clonotype. The junction differs from germline at one of its ends, possibly a read error. The CDR3 loop is CASSSRDRAYGQYF. In DNA, the CDR3 is TGTGCCAGCTCATCCCGGGACAGGGCCTACGGGCAGTACTTC. The rearrangement joins TRBV27 to TRBJ2-7; 9 positions agree with TRBD1. The CDR3 has 14 residues. The germline gives CDR1 MNHEY, CDR2 SMNVEV (reference sequence).

The rearrangement joins TRBV4-3 to TRBJ2-1, with 11 bases identical to TRBD1. J was trimmed by 9 bases and V by 3 bases; bases with no gene match: 13. Germline V gives CDR1 LGHNA, CDR2 YSLEER. There are 17 residues in the CDR3. CDR3: CASSQQLPGQGVGEQFF. The CDR3 DNA sequence: TGCGCCAGCAGCCAGCAGTTACCGGGACAGGGGGTTGGTGAGCAGTTCTTC.

This clonotype was recorded a few times. This rearrangement joins TRBV6-5 to TRBJ1-3; D possibly corresponds to TRBD1 (5 bases). V shed 6 bases and J shed 4 bases, with 16 bases lying between them. The germline V gene has CDR1 MNHEY and CDR2 SVGAGI. The CDR3 runs 15 residues. Here the CDR3 reads CASSRGRRSGNTIYF. CDR3 coding DNA: TGTGCCAGCAGCCGGGGACGCCGGAGCGGAAACACCATATATTTT.

The chain combines TRBV27 with TRBJ1-6, with D possibly matching TRBD1 (5 bases). Trimming cost V 3 bases and J 7 bases, with 7 bases left between them. Germline assignment: CDR1 MNHEY and CDR2 SMNVEV (reference sequence). The CDR3 sequence is 13 residues long. CDR3 amino acids: CASSLTENSPLHF. CDR3 nucleotide sequence: TGTGCCAGCAGTTTGACAGAAAATTCACCCCTCCACTTT.

The chain combines TRBV29-1 with TRBJ2-5; tentative D call: TRBD1 (5 bases). Judging by the DNA end, TRBJ2-7 fits better; the J call may be wrong. The CDR3 contains 12 residues. Germline V gene lookup returns CDR1 SQVTM and CDR2 ANQGSEA. This CDR3 reads CSVTRDSYEQYF. CDR3 nucleotides: TGCAGCGTTACCAGGGACTCCTACGAGCAGTACTTC.

A few counts support this clonotype. This could be a read error, since a much larger clone is one nucleotide away. The chain couples TRBV7-8 to TRBJ2-5; D perhaps matches TRBD2 (5 bases). The closer fit of TRBJ2-7 to the DNA end suggests the J call may be wrong. The CDR3 contains 13 residues. The germline gives CDR1 SGHVS, CDR2 FQNEAQ. CDR3: CAGTVGLTYEQYF. In nucleotides, the CDR3 is TGTGCCGGCACCGTCGGACTCACCTACGAGCAGTACTTC.

In DNA, the CDR3 is TGTGCCACCAGTGATCCCGGGGCCGGCACAGATACGCAGTATTTT. This gives the protein CATSDPGAGTDTQYF. The J gene is TRBJ2-3, the V gene TRBV24-1, with D possibly being TRBD1 or TRBD2 (5 bases each). Germline CDR1 and CDR2: KGHDR and SFDVKD. The CDR3 length is 15 residues. Trimming removed 3 bases at V and 1 base at J, with 10 bases between.

This sequence joins TRBV6-6 and TRBJ1-2; D is possibly TRBD1 (6 bases). CDR3 length: 14 residues. CDR1 MNHNY and CDR2 SVGAGI come from the germline V gene (reference sequence). V was shortened by 0 bases and J by 9 bases, with 14 bases between the two germline ends. The CDR3 reads CASSYSTGSGSYTF. In DNA form, the CDR3 reads TGTGCCAGCAGTTACTCGACAGGTTCGGGGAGCTACACCTTC.

This chain joins TRBV7-2 and TRBJ1-4; D remains ambiguous. With 5 bases removed from V and 8 bases from J, the gap between germline ends came to 15 bases. The germline V gene encodes CDR1 SGHTA and CDR2 FQGNSA. The CDR3 runs to 14 residues. The CDR3 DNA reads TGTGCCAGCAGCCCCGTCGGTTCTAGGGAAAAACTGTTTTTT. It translates to CASSPVGSREKLFF.

V and J are TRBV5-1 and TRBJ2-1; D call uncertain. The CDR3 totals 11 residues. Germline-derived CDR1 and CDR2 are SGHRS and YFSETQ. V lost 0 bases to trimming and J lost 9 bases, with 4 bases between them. The CDR3 region is CASSLEVEQFF. CDR3 sequence (DNA): TGCGCCAGCAGCTTGGAGGTTGAGCAGTTCTTC.

The genes are TRBV4-3 and TRBJ2-3; D is unclear. The CDR3 runs 13 residues. V dropped 3 bases and J dropped 2 bases, with 6 bases sitting between them. Per germline, CDR1 LGHNA and CDR2 YSLEER. The chain's CDR3 is CASSQSYTDTQYF. CDR3 DNA: TGCGCCAGCAGCCAGTCCTACACAGATACGCAGTATTTT.

The chain couples TRBV6-5 to TRBJ2-7; TRBD2 matches 11 bases. CDR1 is MNHEY, CDR2 SVGAGI, per germline. CDR3 length equals 14 residues. J gave up 4 bases and V 4 bases, and 3 bases lay outside the gene matches. As DNA, the CDR3 is TGTGCCAGCAGTTCTAGCGGGAGGCGTTACGAGCAGTACTTC. Residues: CASSSSGRRYEQYF.

The chain links TRBV4-1 to TRBJ2-5; D is ambiguous. The germline V and J ends were trimmed by 0 bases and 5 bases, with 7 bases remaining between them. The CDR3 sequence is 13 residues long. CDR1 and CDR2 from the germline V gene are MGHRA and YSYEKL. The CDR3 DNA sequence: TGCGCCAGCAGCCAAGACCCGTGGGAGACCCAGTACTTC. It specifies CASSQDPWETQYF.

The chain links TRBV30 to TRBJ1-4; D gene unclear. V was trimmed by 7 bases and J by 5 bases, leaving 23 bases between them. Germline CDR1 GTSNPN, CDR2 SVGIG (reference sequence). The CDR3 sequence is 16 residues long. CDR3 bases: TGTGCCTACACCCCCGGGAGGACCTCGAAAAATGAAAAACTGTTTTTT. It encodes CAYTPGRTSKNEKLFF. The whole variable domain, filled in from reference TRBV30 and TRBJ1-4, reads SQTIHQWPATLVQPVGSPLSLECTVEGTSNPNLYWYRQAAGRGLQLLFYSVGIGQISSEVPQNLSASRPQDRQFILSSKKLLLSDSGFYLCAYTPGRTSKNEKLFFGSGTQLSVL.

A few counts support this clonotype. The chain uses TRBV7-9 and TRBJ1-1; the match to TRBD1 covers 7 bases. The germline V gene has CDR1 SEHNR and CDR2 FQNEAQ (reference sequence). V shed 5 bases, J shed 3 bases, and the junction held 6 bases outside the gene matches. The CDR3 totals 14 residues. The CDR3 sequence: CASSQDRVDTEAFF. The CDR3 DNA reads as TGTGCCAGCAGCCAAGACAGGGTGGACACTGAAGCTTTCTTT.

V gene TRBV6-2 or TRBV6-3 combines with J gene TRBJ2-5; unclear D gene. TRBJ2-7 matches the DNA end more closely, so the J call is doubtful. There are 13 residues in the CDR3. In germline, CDR1 is MNHEY, CDR2 SVGEGT. The CDR3 DNA reads as TGTGCCAAGCTAAGACGGGTAACCTACGAGCAGTACTTC. Its protein is CAKLRRVTYEQYF.

This rearrangement joins TRBV20-1 to TRBJ2-5; D is undetermined. The germline gives CDR1 DFQATT, CDR2 SNEGSKA (reference sequence). This CDR3 contains 14 residues. V was pared by 2 bases and J by 1 base, with 11 bases between. CDR3 nucleotides: TGCAGTGCTAGATCGCCTCTCTCCCAAGAGACCCAGTACTTC. This codes for CSARSPLSQETQYF.

The gene calls are TRBV11-2 and TRBJ2-6; no reliable D call. The germline gives CDR1 SGHAT, CDR2 FQNNGV. The ends were cut back, 0 bases at V and 2 bases at J, with 11 bases in the middle. The CDR3 is 17 amino acids. The CDR3 coding sequence is TGTGCCAGCAGCTTAGATAGGCCCGGAGCTGGGGCCAACGTCCTGACTTTC. Its translation is CASSLDRPGAGANVLTF.

The V and J genes are TRBV6-1 and TRBJ1-2; no clear D. Germline lookup yields CDR1 MNHNS and CDR2 SASEGT. V was cut by 2 bases and J by 5 bases, with 15 bases left in between. The CDR3 has 15 amino acids. The CDR3 protein is CASSELVRYYYGYTF. CDR3 sequence (DNA): TGTGCCAGCAGTGAATTAGTCCGGTACTATTATGGCTACACCTTC.

This clonotype was counted only a few times. This chain uses TRBV11-2 with TRBJ2-1; TRBD2 aligns across 8 bases. V dropped 5 bases and J dropped 1; count of bases not matched to a gene: 10. The germline V gene has CDR1 SGHAT and CDR2 FQNNGV. This CDR3 region has 17 residues. CDR3 nucleotide sequence: TGTGCCAGCAGCCCCCGTGTAGCGGGGCTATCCTACAATGAGCAGTTCTTC. Translation gives CASSPRVAGLSYNEQFF.

This clonotype has just a few counts. The V and J genes are TRBV18 and TRBJ2-5, with 9 bases matching TRBD1. The J call could be wrong; TRBJ2-7 is a better fit for the DNA end. Germline V gene lookup returns CDR1 KGHSH and CDR2 LQKENI. The CDR3 sequence is 14 residues long. The CDR3 DNA sequence: TGTGCCAGCTCACCGGACAGGGGTGGCTACGAGCAGTACTTC. It encodes CASSPDRGGYEQYF.

The gene calls are TRBV19 and TRBJ1-6; D is undetermined. The CDR3 loop spans 14 amino acids. Germline lookup yields CDR1 LNHDA and CDR2 SQIVND (reference sequence). Trimming left V 3 bases short and J 8 bases short, with 11 bases between. CDR3 sequence reads: CASSIGFSDSPLHF. CDR3 nucleotides: TGTGCCAGTAGTATTGGGTTTTCGGATTCACCCCTCCACTTT.

This chain uses TRBV20-1 with TRBJ2-3; 8 bases map to TRBD2. CDR3 length: 15 amino acids. V shed 2 bases, J shed 2 bases, and the junction held 6 bases outside the gene matches. Germline V gene lookup returns CDR1 DFQATT and CDR2 SNEGSKA (reference sequence). CDR3 sequence (DNA): TGCAGTGCTAGATCTGCGGGGGGAAACACAGATACGCAGTATTTT. Amino acid sequence: CSARSAGGNTDTQYF.